The next 11 T cell receptor beta chains were all read from a single sample in a study of cytomegalovirus exposure and HLA in healthy donors. The study ran its PCR with 60 Vbeta and 13 Jbeta primers. Clones were read by immunoSEQ multiplex PCR, and TCRdb kept only the in-frame ones, dropping some. The sample yields 210,000 or so clones, over 75% seen once. Sequenced: PBMCs. These receptors were collected from a boy between 10 and 17 years old in good health and CMV-seronegative.

In this sample, this clone turned up a few times. This chain uses TRBV11-2 with TRBJ2-7, with TRBD1 matching 8 bases. Germline V CDR1 and CDR2: SGHAT, FQNNGV. V shed 4 bases, J shed 2 bases, and the junction held 10 bases outside the gene matches. The CDR3 totals 16 residues. CDR3 region: CASSSRGQAPTYEQYF. The CDR3 region has the DNA TGTGCCAGCAGCTCCCGGGGACAGGCGCCAACCTACGAGCAGTACTTC.

The rearrangement joins TRBV11-2 to TRBJ1-1; D perhaps matches TRBD1 (6 bases). V lost 3 bases, J lost 8 bases, and 13 bases lay in between. CDR3 size: 13 residues. Germline lookup yields CDR1 SGHAT and CDR2 FQNNGV. The DNA of the CDR3 is TGTGCCAGCAGCTTGGGGCGGACAGCCGAAGCTTTCTTT. It encodes CASSLGRTAEAFF.

V is TRBV27 and J is TRBJ1-4, with TRBD1 as a possible D gene (5 bases). Per the germline V gene, CDR1 is MNHEY and CDR2 is SMNVEV (reference sequence). Between the trimmed V and J ends, which lost 5 bases and 8 bases, there was a span of 18 bases. The CDR3 totals 15 residues. This chain's CDR3 is CASSPSSDSYEKLFF. Written as DNA, the CDR3 is TGTGCCAGCAGTCCATCGTCCGACAGTTACGAAAAACTGTTTTTT.

The rearrangement uses TRBV4-2 and TRBJ1-3; maybe TRBD1 (6 bases). V was cut by 2 bases and J by 0 bases, with 14 bases left in between. The CDR3 extends over 17 amino acids. The germline gives CDR1 LGHNA, CDR2 YNFKEQ. CDR3 nucleotides: TGTGCCAGCAGCCAACCGACGGGACACCACTCTGGAAACACCATATATTTT. Translating gives CASSQPTGHHSGNTIYF.

This rearrangement joins TRBV5-1 to TRBJ1-3; D unresolved. Trimming took 0 bases from V and 5 from J, leaving 9 bases between them. Germline CDR1 reads SGHRS; CDR2 reads YFSETQ. The CDR3 runs 14 residues. The CDR3 nucleotides read TGCGCCAGCAGCTTGGGGCAGTCGAGAAACACCATATATTTT. Protein sequence: CASSLGQSRNTIYF.

V gene TRBV6-6 combines with J gene TRBJ1-1; no clear D gene. Trimming left V 5 bases short and J 1 base short, with 8 bases between. This CDR3 spans 13 amino acids. Germline V CDR1 and CDR2: MNHNY, SVGAGI (reference sequence). In nucleotides, the CDR3 is TGTGCCAGCAGTCGCATCGGGAACACTGAAGCTTTCTTT. Protein product: CASSRIGNTEAFF.

This sequence joins TRBV9 and TRBJ1-4; 8 nucleotides line up with TRBD1. V was clipped by 4 bases and J by 4 bases; unmatched bases: 6. This CDR3 region has 15 residues. CDR1 and CDR2 (germline): SGDLS, YYNGEE. Here the CDR3 reads CASSLGQGFNEKLFF. For the CDR3, the DNA is TGTGCCAGCAGCCTCGGACAGGGATTTAATGAAAAACTGTTTTTT.

The chain links TRBV27 to TRBJ2-1; 9 positions match TRBD1. Germline-derived CDR1 and CDR2 are MNHEY and SMNVEV (reference sequence). V trimming: 5 bases; J trimming: 7 bases; junction bases outside the gene matches: 6. The CDR3 has 14 amino acids. Here the CDR3 reads CASSIPGTGNEQFF. The CDR3 coding sequence is TGTGCCAGCAGTATCCCCGGGACAGGGAATGAGCAGTTCTTC.

This chain uses TRBV13 with TRBJ2-1, with 12 nucleotides matching TRBD2. CDR1 and CDR2 from the germline V gene are PRHDT and FYEKMQ (reference sequence). V lost 6 bases to trimming and J lost 12 bases; unmatched junction nucleotides: 12. The length of the CDR3 is 15 residues. The DNA of the CDR3 is TGTGCCAGCAGTCCGGGACTAGCGGGTTTGGGCGGGCAGTTCTTC. It translates to CASSPGLAGLGGQFF.

The chain couples TRBV6-1 to TRBJ1-2, with D possibly TRBD1 on 5 matching bases. This CDR3 is built from 15 residues. Germline values: CDR1 MNHNS, CDR2 SASEGT. Trimming took off 6 bases at V and 5 bases at J, with 19 bases between the two ends. CDR3 coding DNA: TGTGCCAGCAGGCCAAGGGGCGCTGAGCCTTATGGCTACACCTTC. It codes for CASRPRGAEPYGYTF.

The chain links TRBV25-1 to TRBJ2-2; 13 bases align to TRBD2. Germline assignment: CDR1 MGHDK and CDR2 SYGVNS. This CDR3 spans 17 amino acids. The V and J ends lost 3 bases and 5 bases, in that order; junction bases with no gene match: 6. The DNA of the CDR3 is TGTGCCAGCAGTGACCCCGGACTAGCGGGAGAAACCGGGGAGCTGTTTTTT. Translation gives CASSDPGLAGETGELFF.